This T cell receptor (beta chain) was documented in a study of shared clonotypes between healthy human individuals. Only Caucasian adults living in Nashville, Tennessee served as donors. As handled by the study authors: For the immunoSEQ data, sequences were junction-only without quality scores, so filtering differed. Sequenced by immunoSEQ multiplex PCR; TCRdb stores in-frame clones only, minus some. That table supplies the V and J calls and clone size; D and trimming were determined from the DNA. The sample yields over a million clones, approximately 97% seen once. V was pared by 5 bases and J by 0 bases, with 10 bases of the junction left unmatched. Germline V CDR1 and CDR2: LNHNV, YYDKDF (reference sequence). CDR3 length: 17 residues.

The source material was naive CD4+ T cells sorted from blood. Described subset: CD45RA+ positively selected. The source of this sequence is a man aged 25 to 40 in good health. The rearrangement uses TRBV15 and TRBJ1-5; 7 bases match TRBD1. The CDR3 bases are TGTGCCACCAGCGCCGTAACGGACAGGTTTAGCAATCAGCCCCAGCATTTT. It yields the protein CATSAVTDRFSNQPQHF.